This TCR beta chain originates from a study of control samples from healthy donors and cancer patients. TCRdb keeps only in-frame clones here, not all; method: immunoSEQ multiplex PCR. Of 12,000 to 15,000 clones in the sample, around three quarters are singletons; the top ten hold roughly 17%. Trimming left V 7 bases short and J 1 base short, with 9 bases between. CDR1 is SGHTA and CDR2 is FQGNSA in the germline V gene. This CDR3 region has 13 residues. Sequenced: formalin-fixed, paraffin-embedded tissue. This rearrangement joins TRBV7-2 to TRBJ2-3; D is perhaps TRBD1 (5 bases). The sequence derives from a female donor with lung cancer. The CDR3 protein is CASTIRGTDTQYF. DNA of the CDR3: TGTGCCAGCACCATCAGGGGCACAGATACGCAGTATTTT.